This T cell receptor beta chain was sequenced for a study of shared clonotypes between healthy human individuals. Overall study: A few men and two women, aged 18 to 49, were donors. Study observations and caveats: Generally, estimated richness proved larger in naive subsets than it did in memory subsets. The represented genetic and exposure-history diversity was limited by the small number of donors.

As for this clone: Its matching antigen is unknown.

The donor cohort consisted entirely of Caucasian adults residing in Nashville, Tennessee. There are 15 residues in the CDR3. CDR1 and CDR2 from the germline V gene are MNHNY and SVGAGI (reference sequence). With V trimmed by 6 bases and J by 0 bases, 5 bases remained unmatched. Profiling relied on immunoSEQ multiplex PCR, and the TCRdb table lists in-frame clones only, not all of them. The sample yields a few million clones, just over 90% seen once. Sequencing was performed on naive CD4+ T cells sorted from blood. As to subset: CD45RA+ positively selected. The chain links TRBV6-6 to TRBJ2-7, with 10 bases lining up with TRBD2. This TCR was recovered from a man aged 18-30 years in good health. This CDR3 is CASRPGTSVSYEQYF. The CDR3 DNA follows: TGTGCCAGCAGACCAGGGACTAGCGTCTCCTACGAGCAGTACTTC.